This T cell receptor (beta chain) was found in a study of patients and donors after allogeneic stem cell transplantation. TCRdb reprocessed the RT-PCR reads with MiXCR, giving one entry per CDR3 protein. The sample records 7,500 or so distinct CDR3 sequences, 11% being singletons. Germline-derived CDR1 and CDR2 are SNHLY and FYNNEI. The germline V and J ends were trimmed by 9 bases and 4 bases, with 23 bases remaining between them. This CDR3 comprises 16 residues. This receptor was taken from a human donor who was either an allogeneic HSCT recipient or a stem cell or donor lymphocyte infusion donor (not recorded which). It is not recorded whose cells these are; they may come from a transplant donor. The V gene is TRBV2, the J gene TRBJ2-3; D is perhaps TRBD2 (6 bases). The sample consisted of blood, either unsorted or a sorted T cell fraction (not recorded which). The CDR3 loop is CASRLATRATADTQYF. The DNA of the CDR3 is TGTGCCAGTAGACTCGCGACTAGGGCCACGGCAGATACGCAGTATTTT.